Described below is a single TCR beta chain sequence and its context. The PCR employed 60 Vbeta primers together with 13 Jbeta primers. In the original processing: A later analysis counted about 80 million unique TCR beta chains, about 11 million shared. The method was immunoSEQ multiplex PCR; TCRdb's version includes in-frame clones alone and lacks a portion of them. D and trimming come from the DNA, and the V and J calls and clone size come from that table. This table holds around 90,000 clones, around 64% found once. This sample was included in a study of cytomegalovirus exposure and HLA in healthy donors. The CDR3 runs 17 residues. Losses at the gene ends were 2 bases for V and 7 bases for J; bases not matched to a gene: 8. Germline CDR1 and CDR2: SGHVS and FQNEAQ.

Source material: PBMCs. This sequence was found in a human donor in good health. The chain recombines TRBV7-8 with TRBJ1-6; 10 bases align to TRBD1. The CDR3 DNA reads TGTGCCAGCAGCTTAAAGGGACAGGGGACGGGAAATTCACCCCTCCACTTT. This sequence encodes CASSLKGQGTGNSPLHF.